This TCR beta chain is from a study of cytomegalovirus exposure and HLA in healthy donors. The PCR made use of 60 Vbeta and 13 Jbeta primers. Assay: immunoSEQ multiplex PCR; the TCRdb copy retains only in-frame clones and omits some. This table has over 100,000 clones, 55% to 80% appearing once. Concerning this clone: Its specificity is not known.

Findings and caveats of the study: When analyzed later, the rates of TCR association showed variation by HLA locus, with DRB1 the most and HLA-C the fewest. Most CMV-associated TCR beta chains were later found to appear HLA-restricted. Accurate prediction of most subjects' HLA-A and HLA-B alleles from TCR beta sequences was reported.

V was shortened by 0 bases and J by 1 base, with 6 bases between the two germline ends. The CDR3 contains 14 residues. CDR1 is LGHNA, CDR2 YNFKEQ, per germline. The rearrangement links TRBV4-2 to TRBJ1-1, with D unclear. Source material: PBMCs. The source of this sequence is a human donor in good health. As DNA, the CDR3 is TGTGCCAGCAGCCAAGATGAAGCGAACACTGAAGCTTTCTTT. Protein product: CASSQDEANTEAFF.